This paragraph reports one TCR beta chain. Its antigen remains unknown. CDR1 and CDR2 from the germline V gene are LGHNA and YSLEER. This CDR3 is built from 17 residues. The trim removed 3 bases at V and 3 bases at J, leaving 10 bases unmatched. The data were obtained in a study of cytomegalovirus exposure and HLA in healthy donors. Whole-study findings and limits: By a later analysis, the bulk of CMV-associated TCR beta chains appeared HLA-restricted. Later analysis identified a missense DCLRE1C variant that was linked to TCR beta V- and J-gene trimming.

PCR primers comprised 60 Vbeta and 13 Jbeta primers. Profiling relied on immunoSEQ multiplex PCR, and the TCRdb table lists in-frame clones only, not all of them. The data hold some 120,000 clones, with around 80% observed a single time. V usage is TRBV4-3 and J usage is TRBJ2-5; 10 nucleotides line up with TRBD2. The receptor was derived from a woman aged 50 to 60 in good health and CMV-seropositive. The specimen was PBMCs. As DNA, the CDR3 is TGCGCCAGCAGCCAGTTTCCTAGCGGGAGTACCGAAGAGACCCAGTACTTC. It is translated as CASSQFPSGSTEETQYF.